This is a list of T cell receptor beta chains from one sample in a study of cytomegalovirus exposure and HLA in healthy donors. Only in-frame clones appear in the TCRdb table, and some are missing; sequencing was by immunoSEQ multiplex PCR. In all, the sample yields 200,000 or so clones. The sample taken for sequencing was PBMCs. Receptor source: a boy aged 10-17 years in good health and CMV-seronegative. CDR3s include the opening cysteine and the closing phenylalanine or tryptophan. Each record gives: J gene, V gene, CDR3 protein.

>TRBJ1-6|TRBV10-3
CATAGTGDSPLHF
>TRBJ1-5|TRBV19
CASNLQVQQPQHF
>TRBJ2-5|TRBV7-9
CASRKTGQREETQYF
>TRBJ2-7|TRBV7-2
CASSLGIRAPYEQYF
>TRBJ2-1|TRBV6-5
CASSYSGGLPTHEQFF
>TRBJ1-2|TRBV5-1
CASSFGTGGDYGYTF
>TRBJ1-3|TRBV6-4
CASRPRVRGSGNTIYF
>TRBJ2-1|TRBV19
CASSPLAGASYNEQFF
>TRBJ2-3|TRBV4-1
CASSQGTGTPSTDTQYF
>TRBJ1-5|TRBV18
CASSPTGNQPQHF
>TRBJ1-2|TRBV19
CASSRQGVKDGYTF
>TRBJ2-3|TRBV7-3
CASSPGGTDTQYF
>TRBJ2-3|TRBV7-2
CASSPRLAGYLTQYF
>TRBJ1-5|TRBV19
CASSIWALNQPQHF
>TRBJ2-5|TRBV7-7
CASSLGSGQETQYF
>TRBJ1-1|TRBV15
CATSRVSGSEAFF
>TRBJ2-7|TRBV6-5
CASSRTGDGVYEQYF
>TRBJ2-3|TRBV19
CASSLDLSTADTQYF
>TRBJ1-1|TRBV5-4
CASKIYRDRAEAFF
>TRBJ2-5|TRBV7-8
CASSSGQGTRETQYF
>TRBJ2-7|TRBV5-1
CASSPGTGPYEQYF
>TRBJ2-5|TRBV12-5
CASGSVRTQYF
>TRBJ1-6|TRBV4-1
CASSQDSREWPYNSPLHF
>TRBJ1-4|TRBV5-1
CASSSQGTTNEKLFF
>TRBJ1-2|TRBV28
CASSDSGAWGYTF
>TRBJ1-1|TRBV16
CASSQYRLEAFF
>TRBJ1-4|TRBV2
CASSTPTGGNEKLFF
>TRBJ2-3|TRBV5-1
CASSSGGLSTDTQYF
>TRBJ2-3|TRBV15
CATSLLAGGQDTQYF
>TRBJ2-2|TRBV28
CASSATIRSGTGELFF
>TRBJ2-5|TRBV7-8
CASSHSGGGETQYF
>TRBJ1-2|TRBV5-6
CASSFGQGEGYTF
>TRBJ2-7|TRBV15
CATSRGRSGEYEQYF
>TRBJ2-1|TRBV11-3
CASSPRTGDEQFF
>TRBJ2-2|TRBV9
CASSVGTSGGGTGELFF
>TRBJ2-5|TRBV5-4
CASSRGLAGGETQYF
>TRBJ1-1|TRBV14
CASSLWTGSEAFF
>TRBJ1-2|TRBV30
CAWRPAIDREISGYTF
>TRBJ1-2|TRBV6-5
CASSLRANYGYTF
>TRBJ2-3|TRBV14
CASSPWDITDTQYF
>TRBJ2-3|TRBV2
CASSPGQGSRDTQYF
>TRBJ2-3|TRBV9
CASSGQQHTDTQYF
>TRBJ2-1|TRBV10-3
CAARRLAGGDEQFF
>TRBJ1-4|TRBV6-1
CASSARTGGGLKLFF
>TRBJ1-5|TRBV30
CAWNSDGRQPQHF
>TRBJ2-3|TRBV18
CASSPGGRYEDTQYF
>TRBJ1-1|TRBV6-1
CASSEYPGANTEAFF
>TRBJ2-3|TRBV2
CASKERADTQYF
>TRBJ1-3|TRBV19
CASHSGTTGNTIYF
>TRBJ2-5|TRBV30
CAWKGLRKETQYF
>TRBJ1-2|TRBV20-1
CSASRGAGYTF
>TRBJ1-1|TRBV18
CASSLQGNTEAFF